These 25 T cell receptor beta chains came from one sample sequenced in a study of T cell responses to AZD1222 COVID-19 vaccine. Sequencing was performed with immunoSEQ multiplex PCR; in TCRdb, only in-frame clones are kept and a portion is missing. The sample has some 85,000 clones, roughly nine tenths seen once. Sequenced here: peripheral blood, sampled on day 0 of AZD1222 vaccination. The receptor set was obtained from an adult in good health.

This chain joins TRBV12-3 or TRBV12-4 and TRBJ2-6; D not certain. V shed 10 bases and J shed 1 base, with 5 bases lying between them. CDR3 length: 12 residues. The CDR3 spells CATQSGANVLTF. In DNA form, the CDR3 reads TGTGCCACCCAGTCTGGGGCCAACGTCCTGACTTTC.

This chain links TRBV7-3 with TRBJ1-6; no clear D. This CDR3 has 13 residues. Trimming cost V 3 bases and J 7 bases, with 7 bases left between them. Germline V gives CDR1 SGHTA, CDR2 FQGTGA. CDR3 in amino acids: CASSLGRNSPLHF. The DNA of the CDR3 is TGTGCCAGCAGCTTGGGTAGAAATTCACCCCTCCACTTT.

This clone was recorded only once. This chain links TRBV6-2 or TRBV6-3 with TRBJ2-5; a weak D match, TRBD2 (6 bases). This CDR3 spans 13 amino acids. The V and J ends lost 4 bases and 5 bases respectively, with 11 bases between them. From germline, CDR1 is MNHEY and CDR2 SVGEGT. The CDR3 protein is CASSSGGVETQYF. The CDR3 DNA sequence: TGTGCCAGCAGTTCCGGAGGGGTGGAGACCCAGTACTTC.

This sequence joins TRBV30 and TRBJ1-5; TRBD1 agrees at 8 bases. Looked up from germline, CDR1 is GTSNPN and CDR2 is SVGIG (reference sequence). Losses at the gene ends were 4 bases for V and 7 bases for J; bases not matched to a gene: 3. The CDR3 loop spans 12 amino acids. The CDR3 nucleotides read TGTGCCTGGAACCACAGGGGGCAGCCCCAGCATTTT. Protein product: CAWNHRGQPQHF.

The chain carries TRBV5-1 and TRBJ2-7; the D gene is possibly TRBD1 (6 bases). The CDR3 loop spans 12 amino acids. Trimming removed 0 bases from V and 5 bases from J, with 6 bases in between. Germline V gene data show CDR1 as SGHRS and CDR2 as YFSETQ. CDR3 amino acids: CASSLDRDEQYF. As DNA, the CDR3 is TGCGCCAGCAGCTTGGACAGGGACGAGCAGTACTTC.

The rearrangement joins TRBV5-4 to TRBJ1-1; perhaps TRBD1 as D (6 bases). The germline V and J ends were trimmed by 1 base and 1 base, with 8 bases remaining between them. The germline V gene has CDR1 SGHNT and CDR2 YYREEE (reference sequence). CDR3 length equals 14 residues. CDR3 in DNA: TGTGCCAGCAGCTTGTTAGGGGGGAACACTGAAGCTTTCTTT. It yields the protein CASSLLGGNTEAFF.

The rearrangement links TRBV28 to TRBJ1-1, with 7 bases matching TRBD1. This CDR3 spans 18 amino acids. Losses at the gene ends were 7 bases for V and 1 base for J; bases not matched to a gene: 18. Germline CDR1 is MDHEN and CDR2 is SYDVKM. In DNA, the CDR3 is TGTGCCAGCATCCAAGGGCAGGGGGTAATTCGCGGGAACACTGAAGCTTTCTTT. Translating it yields CASIQGQGVIRGNTEAFF.

The V gene is TRBV12-3 or TRBV12-4, the J gene TRBJ1-6; D is unclear. This CDR3 is built from 12 residues. The V and J ends lost 2 bases and 10 bases respectively, with 6 bases between them. The CDR3 DNA sequence: TGTGCCAGCAGTTTACTCGGGTCACCCCTCCACTTT. As protein: CASSLLGSPLHF.

CDR3 sequence reads: CASSLAVSSYNEQFF. The DNA of the CDR3 is TGTGCCAGCAGCTTAGCGGTTAGCTCCTACAATGAGCAGTTCTTC. V is TRBV7-2 and J is TRBJ2-1; no clear D gene. Germline loops: CDR1 SGHTA, CDR2 FQGNSA. Trimming took 0 bases from V and 0 from J, leaving 6 bases between them. The CDR3 runs 15 residues.

The chain links TRBV10-3 to TRBJ1-3, with D perhaps matching TRBD1 (5 bases). Between the trimmed V and J ends, which lost 2 bases and 0 bases, there was a span of 11 bases. The CDR3 has 16 residues. Germline loops: CDR1 ENHRY, CDR2 SYGVKD. CDR3 bases: TGTGCCATCAGTGAGCGGGACGTCAGCTCTGGAAACACCATATATTTT. It translates to CAISERDVSSGNTIYF.

This chain connects TRBV9 to TRBJ1-1; 7 positions agree with TRBD1. This CDR3 comprises 13 residues. J was trimmed by 4 bases and V by 5 bases; bases with no gene match: 5. Germline V CDR1 and CDR2: SGDLS, YYNGEE. CDR3 protein: CASRAQGSTEAFF. CDR3 coding DNA: TGTGCCAGCAGGGCACAGGGGTCCACTGAAGCTTTCTTT.

The chain links TRBV2 to TRBJ1-6; 9 bases map to TRBD1. The CDR3 loop spans 14 amino acids. V was clipped by 6 bases and J by 6 bases; unmatched bases: 3. Germline lookup yields CDR1 SNHLY and CDR2 FYNNEI. This CDR3 is CASRLDRGNSPLHF. For the CDR3, the DNA is TGTGCCAGCAGATTGGACAGGGGTAATTCACCCCTCCACTTT.

The rearrangement links TRBV6-5 to TRBJ1-2, with 9 positions matching TRBD1. The J segment lost 8 bases and the V segment lost 5 bases, leaving 12 bases of the junction unmatched. CDR3 length equals 15 residues. The germline V gene encodes CDR1 MNHEY and CDR2 SVGAGI. This chain's CDR3 is CASSITSGQGRGYTF. The DNA for the CDR3 is TGTGCCAGCAGTATAACGTCGGGACAGGGTAGAGGCTACACCTTC.

The chain carries TRBV30 and TRBJ2-1, with D uncertain. Germline V gene lookup returns CDR1 GTSNPN and CDR2 SVGIG (reference sequence). The CDR3 runs 14 residues. The V end lost 0 bases, the J end lost 2 bases, and 8 bases lay between the germline ends. The CDR3 sequence is CAWSVASAYNEQFF. DNA for the CDR3: TGTGCCTGGAGTGTAGCCAGCGCCTACAATGAGCAGTTCTTC.

This clone occurred a few times. The rearrangement joins TRBV2 to TRBJ1-2; TRBD1 might be the D (5 bases). Per the germline V gene, CDR1 is SNHLY and CDR2 is FYNNEI. Trimming took 5 bases from V and 13 from J, leaving 20 bases between them. The CDR3 spans 13 residues. This CDR3 is CASSNPGLMYITF. CDR3 coding DNA: TGTGCCAGCAGTAACCCGGGACTGATGTATATCACCTTC.

The chain links TRBV7-8 to TRBJ1-2; D gene uncertain. Germline-derived CDR1 and CDR2 are SGHVS and FQNEAQ. This CDR3 region has 14 residues. Trimming took 1 base from V and 4 from J, leaving 10 bases between them. The CDR3 sequence: CASSLDAWGYGYTF. CDR3 DNA: TGTGCCAGCAGCTTAGACGCGTGGGGCTATGGCTACACCTTC.

The chain uses TRBV6-1 and TRBJ2-7, with D unresolved. V was shortened by 2 bases and J by 9 bases, with 14 bases between the two germline ends. This CDR3 has 13 amino acids. Germline V gene data show CDR1 as MNHNS and CDR2 as SASEGT. CDR3 in amino acids: CASSESSSFGQYF. The CDR3 coding sequence is TGTGCCAGCAGTGAAAGTAGTAGTTTCGGGCAGTACTTC.

The genes are TRBV11-1 and TRBJ1-2; possible D gene TRBD1, 5 bases. The CDR3 runs to 13 residues. V was trimmed by 0 bases and J by 6 bases, leaving 8 bases between them. The germline CDR1 and CDR2 sequences are SGHAT and FQDESV (reference sequence). CDR3 protein: CASSLAGTDGYTF. Here the CDR3 DNA reads TGTGCCAGCAGCTTAGCAGGGACCGATGGCTACACCTTC.

The chain combines TRBV5-1 with TRBJ2-1; D remains ambiguous. The CDR3 covers 14 residues. Germline V CDR1 and CDR2: SGHRS, YFSETQ. V lost 0 bases, J lost 3 bases, and 7 bases lay in between. The CDR3 reads CASSLELFYNEQFF. The CDR3 DNA follows: TGCGCCAGCAGCTTGGAACTTTTCTACAATGAGCAGTTCTTC.

The CDR3 region is CSASGDSNQPQHF. The CDR3 DNA is TGCAGTGCTAGTGGGGACAGCAATCAGCCCCAGCATTTT. The rearrangement links TRBV20-1 to TRBJ1-5; possible D gene TRBD1, 5 bases. Germline CDR1 and CDR2: DFQATT and SNEGSKA (reference sequence). Trimming stripped 3 bases from V and 1 base from J, with 7 bases between. The CDR3 is 13 residues long.

Details on this clone: One end of the junction does not line up with germline, which may come from a read error. The chain carries TRBV7-7 and TRBJ1-1; a possible D gene is TRBD1 (5 bases). The CDR3 spans 13 residues. The germline V gene has CDR1 SSHAT and CDR2 FNYEAQ (reference sequence). Here the CDR3 DNA reads TGTGCTAGCAGCTTAGAAAGGGGCACTGAAGCTTTCTTT. Residues: CASSLERGTEAFF. Full variable domain (remainder filled in from reference TRBV7-7 and TRBJ1-1): GAGVSQSPRYKVTKRGQDVTLRCDPISSHATLYWYQQALGQGPEFLTYFNYEAQPDKSGLPSDRFSAERPEGSISTLTIQRTEQRDSAMYRCASSLERGTEAFFGQGTRLTVV.

The CDR3 nucleotides are TGTGCCAGCAGTTTACGGAGGCAGGGGGCCTATGGCTACACCTTC. Translation: CASSLRRQGAYGYTF. The chain has TRBV28 and TRBJ1-2, with 8 bases identical to TRBD1. In germline, CDR1 is MDHEN, CDR2 SYDVKM. V shed 2 bases and J 4 bases; nucleotides not matched to a gene: 6. This CDR3 has 15 amino acids.

The CDR3 bases are TGCGCCAGCAGCTTGGGACAGAATTCTGAAGCTTTCTTT. The encoded protein is CASSLGQNSEAFF. The chain recombines TRBV5-1 with TRBJ1-1, with D possibly TRBD1 on 5 matching bases. The CDR3 extends over 13 amino acids. Germline CDR1 SGHRS, CDR2 YFSETQ. The V end lost 0 bases, the J end lost 6 bases, and 9 bases lay between the germline ends.

The chain combines TRBV5-1 with TRBJ2-1; possible D gene TRBD2, 5 bases. Trimming cost V 6 bases and J 2 bases, with 15 bases left between them. Germline-derived CDR1 and CDR2 are SGHRS and YFSETQ. The length of the CDR3 is 15 residues. CDR3 sequence reads: CASISADPAYNEQFF. CDR3 bases: TGCGCCAGCATCTCAGCGGACCCAGCCTACAATGAGCAGTTCTTC.

This CDR3 reads CATSSPDRVNEKLFF. DNA for the CDR3: TGTGCCACCAGCTCCCCGGACAGGGTTAATGAAAAACTGTTTTTT. The gene calls are TRBV15 and TRBJ1-4, with 8 bases matching TRBD1. CDR3 length equals 15 residues. The germline V gene encodes CDR1 LNHNV and CDR2 YYDKDF (reference sequence). Trimming took 5 bases from V and 4 from J; bases not matched to a gene: 6.